This T cell receptor (beta chain) emerged from a study of CD8 T cells in Susac syndrome. Study-level points and caveats: The study recognized that its TCR sequencing and HLA analysis covered a relatively small number of individuals.

A word on this clonotype: Its antigen is as yet unknown.

With random hexamers, reverse transcription was performed on about 0.5 to 1 ug of RNA. Amplification of TCR beta CDR3 across 54 Vbeta and 13 Jbeta was performed with immunoSEQ multiplex PCR. Using its own MiXCR run on the immunoSEQ multiplex PCR reads, TCRdb lists one record per CDR3 protein. The sample shows about 100,000 distinct CDR3 sequences, 95% of them seen only once. TEMRA cells were enriched by FACS, and CD4+ and CD8+ T cells were negatively isolated. V lost 5 bases and J lost 5; bases outside the gene matches: 4. This CDR3 has 13 residues. The rearrangement uses TRBV12-3 or TRBV12-4 and TRBJ2-7; TRBD1 agrees at 9 bases. The sample consisted of CD8+ T cells from PBMCs. The clonotype originates from a human donor with Susac syndrome. CDR3 sequence (DNA): TGTGCCAGCAGTGGGACAGGGTTCGACGAGCAGTACTTC. Protein sequence: CASSGTGFDEQYF.